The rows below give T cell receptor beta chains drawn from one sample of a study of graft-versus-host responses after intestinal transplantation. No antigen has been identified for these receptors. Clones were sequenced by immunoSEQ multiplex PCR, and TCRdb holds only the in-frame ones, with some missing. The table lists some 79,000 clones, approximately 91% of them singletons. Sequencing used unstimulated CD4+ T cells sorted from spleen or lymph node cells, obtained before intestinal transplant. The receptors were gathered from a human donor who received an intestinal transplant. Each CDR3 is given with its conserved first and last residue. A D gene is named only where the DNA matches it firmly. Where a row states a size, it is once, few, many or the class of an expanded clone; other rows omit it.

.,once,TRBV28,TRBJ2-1,CASSFLSNNEQFF,TGTGCCAGCAGTTTCCTTAGTAACAATGAGCAGTTCTTC
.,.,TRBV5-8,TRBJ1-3,CASSLLNTIYF,TGTGCCAGCAGCTTACTAAACACCATATATTTT
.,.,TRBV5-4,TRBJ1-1,CASSPETGSNPEAFF,TGTGCCAGCAGCCCCGAGACAGGATCAAACCCTGAAGCTTTCTTT
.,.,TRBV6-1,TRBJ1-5,CASSGTGNQPQHF,TGTGCCAGCAGTGGCACGGGCAATCAGCCCCAGCATTTT
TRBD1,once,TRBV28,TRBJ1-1,CASRGTGREAFF,TGTGCCAGCAGGGGGACAGGCCGCGAGGCTTTCTTT
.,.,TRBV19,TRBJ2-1,CASSIGQVEQFF,TGTGCCAGTAGTATAGGACAGGTAGAGCAGTTCTTC
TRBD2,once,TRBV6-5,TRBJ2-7,CASSPSGGGSYEQYF,TGTGCCAGCAGTCCTAGCGGGGGGGGAAGTTACGAGCAGTACTTC
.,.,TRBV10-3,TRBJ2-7,CAISESHEQYF,TGTGCCATCAGTGAAAGCCACGAGCAGTACTTC
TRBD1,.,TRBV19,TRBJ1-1,CASSQLGQGNTEAFF,TGTGCCAGTAGCCAGCTGGGACAGGGTAACACTGAAGCTTTCTTT
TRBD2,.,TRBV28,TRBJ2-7,CASSLGGGPDEQYF,TGTGCCAGCAGTTTGGGGGGAGGGCCGGACGAGCAGTACTTC
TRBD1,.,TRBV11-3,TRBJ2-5,CASSRNRGETQYF,TGTGCCAGCAGCCGTAACAGGGGGGAGACCCAGTACTTC